The 9 T cell receptor beta chains below were found in one sample sequenced in a study of T cells in tuberculosis. Sequencing was performed with immunoSEQ multiplex PCR; in TCRdb, only in-frame clones are kept and a portion is missing. The repertoire holds 25,000 to 35,000 clones, over 95% seen once, with over 2% in the top ten. Sequenced sample: PBMCs. These receptors originate from a donor aged 5-35 years with latent tuberculosis or without tuberculosis infection.

This clone is labeled as medium-sized (0.01 to 0.1%). This rearrangement joins TRBV7-5 to TRBJ2-1; whether TRBD2, the table's D call, matches the DNA was not checked. TRBV7-5 is an annotated pseudogene. The CDR3 is 14 residues long. CDR3 DNA: TGTGTCAGAAGCTTAGCTAGCTCCTACAATGAGCAGTTCTTC. It specifies CVRSLASSYNEQFF.

The chain uses TRBV4-2 and TRBJ2-1; 11 nucleotides line up with TRBD2. The CDR3 is made up of 16 amino acids. CDR1 is LGHNA, CDR2 YNFKEQ, per germline. The V and J ends lost 0 bases and 9 bases, in that order; junction bases with no gene match: 7. CDR3 sequence (DNA): TGTGCCAGCAGCCAAGATTTTACTAGCGGGAGTAGTGAGCAGTTCTTC. This sequence encodes CASSQDFTSGSSEQFF.

The chain employs TRBV5-4 and TRBJ1-1; perhaps TRBD1 as D (5 bases). Trimming left V 1 base short and J 5 bases short, with 12 bases between. CDR1 SGHNT and CDR2 YYREEE come from the germline V gene (reference sequence). The CDR3 is 14 amino acids. The CDR3, as DNA: TGTGCCAGCAGCTTGAAGGGGTTCCCAACTGAAGCTTTCTTT. Translating it yields CASSLKGFPTEAFF.

Concerning this clone itself: A read error may account for a junction end that differs from germline. V gene TRBV7-9 combines with J gene TRBJ1-2; 10 bases line up with TRBD1. This CDR3 spans 14 amino acids. The germline V gene has CDR1 SEHNR and CDR2 FQNEAQ (reference sequence). As DNA, the CDR3 is TGTGCCAGCAGCTTCGGGACAGGGGACTACGGCTACACCTTC. Its translation is CASSFGTGDYGYTF.

The chain links TRBV7-8 to TRBJ1-2; maybe TRBD1 (6 bases). V gave up 5 bases and J gave up 2 bases, with 12 bases separating them. Germline CDR1 and CDR2: SGHVS and FQNEAQ. There are 14 residues in the CDR3. CDR3 region: CASSPLDRNYGYTF. DNA of the CDR3: TGTGCCAGCAGCCCGCTGGACAGAAACTATGGCTACACCTTC. The whole variable domain, filled in from reference TRBV7-8 and TRBJ1-2, reads GAGVSQSPRYKVAKRGQDVALRCDPISGHVSLFWYQQALGQGPEFLTYFQNEAQLDKSGLPSDRFFAERPEGSVSTLKIQRTQQEDSAVYLCASSPLDRNYGYTFGSGTRLTVV.

V gene TRBV4-1 combines with J gene TRBJ2-5, with 8 bases matching TRBD1. The CDR3 has 17 amino acids. In germline, CDR1 is MGHRA, CDR2 YSYEKL. J lost 0 bases, V lost 2 bases, and 8 bases had no gene match. CDR3 nucleotide sequence: TGCGCCAGCAGCCAAAGGGGAACAGGGGGAGACCAAGAGACCCAGTACTTC. This codes for CASSQRGTGGDQETQYF.

The chain joins TRBV7-8 to TRBJ2-6; tentatively, D is TRBD1 (5 bases). Germline V CDR1 and CDR2: SGHVS, FQNEAQ. Trimming stripped 5 bases from V and 0 bases from J, with 14 bases between. The CDR3 runs 17 residues. The CDR3 protein is CASSPLQGYSGANVLTF. In DNA, the CDR3 is TGTGCCAGCAGCCCACTTCAGGGCTACTCTGGGGCCAACGTCCTGACTTTC.

V gene TRBV11-2 combines with J gene TRBJ2-2; 9 bases fit TRBD2. This CDR3 contains 14 residues. V trimming: 8 bases; J trimming: 7 bases; junction bases outside the gene matches: 8. Germline assignment: CDR1 SGHAT and CDR2 FQNNGV. CDR3 DNA sequence: TGTGCCAGCGCCCTAGCGGGACCTAGCGGGGAGCTGTTTTTT. Encoded protein: CASALAGPSGELFF.

This chain uses TRBV15 with TRBJ2-5, with 9 nucleotides matching TRBD1. J gave up 7 bases and V 2 bases, and 17 bases lay outside the gene matches. The length of the CDR3 is 18 residues. In germline, CDR1 is LNHNV, CDR2 YYDKDF (reference sequence). The CDR3 DNA reads TGTGCCACCAGCAGAATCATACCGGGACAGGGCTCGGTGGGGACCCAGTACTTC. Translated, it gives CATSRIIPGQGSVGTQYF.